The 17 T cell receptor beta chains below all came from one sample that was sequenced in a study of T cell responses to AZD1222 COVID-19 vaccine. Profiled with immunoSEQ multiplex PCR; TCRdb holds only in-frame clones, not every one. The sample carries under 45,000 clones, roughly 89% recorded once. Specimen: peripheral blood, collected on day 0 of AZD1222 vaccination. These receptors originate from an adult in good health.

V is TRBV4-3 and J is TRBJ1-6; a possible D gene is TRBD1 (5 bases). This CDR3 has 16 residues. Trimming left V 0 bases short and J 6 bases short, with 12 bases between. Germline V CDR1 and CDR2: LGHNA, YSLEER. The chain's CDR3 is CASSQDPQGVNSPLHF. CDR3 nucleotides: TGCGCCAGCAGCCAAGACCCGCAGGGAGTTAATTCACCCCTCCACTTT.

This clone was recorded only once. The chain's CDR3 is CASSPTGSPSYEQYF. As DNA, the CDR3 is TGTGCCAGCAGCCCTACAGGATCGCCCTCCTACGAGCAGTACTTC. V and J are TRBV6-2 or TRBV6-3 and TRBJ2-7, with D perhaps TRBD1 (5 bases). Germline V gene sequence: CDR1 MNHEY, CDR2 SVGEGT. The CDR3 runs to 15 residues. The V end lost 6 bases, the J end lost 0 bases, and 15 bases lay between the germline ends.

The gene calls are TRBV23-1 and TRBJ2-4; no definite D call. TRBV23-1 counts as an open reading frame of uncertain function. The CDR3 loop spans 15 amino acids. Trimming left V 7 bases short and J 8 bases short, with 21 bases between. CDR3 amino acids: CASINSRVYKHIQYF. The DNA of the CDR3 is TGCGCCAGCATTAATTCCCGGGTCTATAAACACATTCAGTACTTC.

The V gene is TRBV6-5, the J gene TRBJ1-6, with 8 bases that match TRBD1. Germline-derived CDR1 and CDR2 are MNHEY and SVGAGI. The CDR3 contains 15 residues. V shed 5 bases, J shed 10 bases, and the junction held 10 bases outside the gene matches. CDR3 sequence: CASSPSGTGSSPLHF. For the CDR3, the DNA is TGTGCCAGCAGTCCCTCCGGGACAGGCTCCTCACCCCTCCACTTT.

The chain recombines TRBV9 with TRBJ1-1, with D unclear. V lost 5 bases and J lost 2, with 16 bases in between. Germline-derived CDR1 and CDR2 are SGDLS and YYNGEE. The CDR3 runs to 15 residues. The chain's CDR3 is CASSAIGPDNTEAFF. The CDR3 nucleotides are TGTGCCAGCAGTGCGATAGGTCCGGACAACACTGAAGCTTTCTTT.

The chain carries TRBV4-1 and TRBJ1-1; no clear D. The CDR3 is made up of 16 amino acids. V was pared by 4 bases and J by 1 base, with 16 bases between. Germline V gene sequence: CDR1 MGHRA, CDR2 YSYEKL. The CDR3 spells CASSPNQRAPNTEAFF. In DNA, the CDR3 is TGCGCCAGCAGCCCTAACCAGCGGGCACCGAACACTGAAGCTTTCTTT.

The chain couples TRBV3-1 (or the pseudogene TRBV3-2) to TRBJ2-3, with a tentative D call TRBD2 (6 bases). The CDR3 is 16 residues long. The V end was cut by 1 base, the J end by 3 bases, with 14 bases between. Germline CDR1 LGHDT, CDR2 YNNKEL (reference sequence). The CDR3 sequence: CASSQVLGAGTDTQYF. The CDR3 nucleotides are TGTGCCAGCAGCCAAGTGCTAGGGGCGGGAACAGATACGCAGTATTTT.

J is TRBJ2-1 and V is TRBV6-6, with 12 nucleotides matching TRBD2. The CDR3 contains 16 residues. J lost 8 bases, V lost 4 bases, and 9 bases had no gene match. CDR1 MNHNY and CDR2 SVGAGI come from the germline V gene (reference sequence). The CDR3 region is CASSFSSGRAGDEQFF. CDR3 in DNA: TGTGCCAGCAGTTTCTCTAGCGGGAGGGCCGGGGATGAGCAGTTCTTC.

The rearrangement links TRBV4-3 to TRBJ2-7; no reliable D call. Trimming stripped 0 bases from V and 4 bases from J, with 7 bases between. Germline V gene lookup returns CDR1 LGHNA and CDR2 YSLEER. The CDR3 is made up of 13 amino acids. The DNA of the CDR3 is TGCGCCAGCAGCCAAGATCTTCGATACGAGCAGTACTTC. This codes for CASSQDLRYEQYF.

The V and J genes are TRBV6-5 and TRBJ1-6; D gene ambiguous. This CDR3 has 12 amino acids. Germline CDR1 is MNHEY and CDR2 is SVGAGI. Trimming left V 7 bases short and J 6 bases short, with 7 bases between. As DNA, the CDR3 is TGTGCCAGCAATGCGGCTAATTCACCCCTCCACTTT. Translating gives CASNAANSPLHF.

The gene calls are TRBV7-3 and TRBJ1-5, with no clear D. The CDR3 contains 13 residues. Trimming stripped 5 bases from V and 3 bases from J, with 8 bases between. In germline, CDR1 is SGHTA, CDR2 FQGTGA. For the CDR3, the DNA is TGTGCCAGCAGCCCCGAGCCCAATCAGCCCCAGCATTTT. This sequence encodes CASSPEPNQPQHF. Complete variable domain (other parts from reference TRBV7-3 and TRBJ1-5): GAGVSQTPSNKVTEKGKYVELRCDPISGHTALYWYRQSLGQGPEFLIYFQGTGAADDSGLPNDRFFAVRPEGSVSTLKIQRTERGDSAVYLCASSPEPNQPQHFGDGTRLSIL.

This clone appeared once. The chain couples TRBV2 to TRBJ1-5; D gene ambiguous. The CDR3 runs 12 residues. With 8 bases removed from V and 1 base from J, the gap between germline ends came to 6 bases. The germline CDR1 and CDR2 sequences are SNHLY and FYNNEI. In DNA, the CDR3 is TGTGCCAGCGGGGAGAGCAATCAGCCCCAGCATTTT. Its translation is CASGESNQPQHF.

The chain is built from TRBV3-1 (or the pseudogene TRBV3-2) and TRBJ2-7; TRBD1 matches 11 bases. The length of the CDR3 is 14 residues. Looked up from germline, CDR1 is LGHDT and CDR2 is YNNKEL (reference sequence). The junction had 8 bases not matched to a gene; V was cut back by 7 bases and J by 6 bases. CDR3 sequence reads: CASNLRDRGGEQYF. The DNA for the CDR3 is TGTGCCAGCAACCTCCGGGACAGGGGGGGCGAGCAGTACTTC.

The genes are TRBV27 and TRBJ1-1; D not resolved. The CDR3 sequence is 13 residues long. V dropped 6 bases and J dropped 7 bases, with 15 bases sitting between them. The germline CDR1 and CDR2 sequences are MNHEY and SMNVEV (reference sequence). CDR3 coding DNA: TGTGCCAGCAGCCGGGAGGTGGGGTTTGAAGCTTTCTTT. This codes for CASSREVGFEAFF.

This chain links TRBV5-1 with TRBJ2-7; D is possibly TRBD2 (6 bases). CDR1 and CDR2 from the germline V gene are SGHRS and YFSETQ. The length of the CDR3 is 15 residues. V was clipped by 6 bases and J by 5 bases, with 21 bases between them. CDR3 amino acids: CASTPAGAGRNEQYF. The CDR3 DNA reads as TGCGCCAGCACCCCAGCCGGGGCAGGGAGGAACGAGCAGTACTTC.

Only a few counts were recorded for this clone. The CDR3 spells CASSLLDRGPELFF. In nucleotides, the CDR3 is TGTGCCAGCAGCTTATTGGACAGGGGCCCGGAGCTGTTTTTT. The rearrangement joins TRBV7-9 to TRBJ2-2, with TRBD1 matching over 9 bases. With 2 bases clipped from V and 10 bases from J, the junction kept 5 bases outside the gene matches. Germline V CDR1 and CDR2: SEHNR, FQNEAQ (reference sequence). The CDR3 is 14 residues long.

The V and J genes are TRBV6-4 and TRBJ2-1, with 7 bases lining up with TRBD2. The CDR3 has 15 amino acids. V was clipped by 0 bases and J by 1 base; unmatched bases: 0. Germline loops: CDR1 MRHNA, CDR2 SNTAGT. The CDR3 nucleotides are TGTGCCAGCAGTGACTCAGCGGGGTCCTACAATGAGCAGTTCTTC. Translation gives CASSDSAGSYNEQFF.